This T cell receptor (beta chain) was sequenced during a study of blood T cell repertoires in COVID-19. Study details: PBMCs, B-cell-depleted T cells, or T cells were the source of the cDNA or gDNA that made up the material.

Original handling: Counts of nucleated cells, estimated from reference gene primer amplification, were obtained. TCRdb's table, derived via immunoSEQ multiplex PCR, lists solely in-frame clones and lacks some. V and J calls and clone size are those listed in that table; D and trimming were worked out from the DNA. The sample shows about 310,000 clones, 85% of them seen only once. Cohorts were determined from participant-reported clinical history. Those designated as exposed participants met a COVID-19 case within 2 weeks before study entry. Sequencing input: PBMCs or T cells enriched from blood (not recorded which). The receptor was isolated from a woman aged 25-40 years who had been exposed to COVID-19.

The CDR3 DNA is TGTGCCAGCAGCTCACCCGGGACTTCGAATGGCTACACCTTC. Translating it yields CASSSPGTSNGYTF. This chain links TRBV5-8 with TRBJ1-2, with a tentative D call TRBD1 (5 bases). The length of the CDR3 is 14 residues. V was pared by 3 bases and J by 6 bases, with 15 bases between. CDR1 and CDR2 (germline): SGHTS, YDEGEE.